The 12 T cell receptor beta chains listed next were all sequenced from one sample in a study of blood T cells in healthy people across ages. For the second PCR, which ran for roughly 6 to 12 cycles, a sample-barcoded 5' primer and a J-beta primer mix were used. One entry per CDR3 protein, called by TCRdb with MiXCR from the 5' RACE reads. This table holds 850,000 to 1,300,000 distinct CDR3 sequences, 40% to 50% found once. Sequenced input: blood. The receptor set was obtained from a woman in her fifties or sixties in good health.

This clonotype was seen more than once but under ten times. The genes are TRBV5-1 and TRBJ1-1; a possible D gene is TRBD1 (6 bases). This CDR3 contains 14 residues. Germline assignment: CDR1 SGHRS and CDR2 YFSETQ. Trimming pared 4 bases from V and 2 bases from J, leaving 12 bases between. The CDR3 DNA is TGCGCCAGCAGCCCCTCGACAGGAAACACTGAAGCTTTCTTT. It translates to CASSPSTGNTEAFF.

This clonotype has just one count. A read error may account for a junction end that differs from germline. The V gene is TRBV10-3, the J gene TRBJ1-2, with a possible D match to TRBD1 (6 bases). There are 18 residues in the CDR3. Germline V gives CDR1 ENHRY, CDR2 SYGVKD. CDR3 bases: TGTGCCATCAGTTCCTCCGGGGACAAGGAGCGAATTAACTATGGCTGCACCTTC. Translating it yields CAISSSGDKERINYGCTF.

This clonotype has a handful of counts. This chain joins TRBV27 and TRBJ2-5; D remains ambiguous. Germline lookup yields CDR1 MNHEY and CDR2 SMNVEV (reference sequence). Trimming took 5 bases from V and 11 from J, leaving 21 bases between them. This CDR3 spans 14 amino acids. The CDR3 protein is CASSPTLDGEEQYF. The CDR3 DNA is TGTGCCAGCAGTCCCACACTCGACGGCGAAGAGCAGTACTTC.

The rearrangement uses TRBV27 and TRBJ2-1, with D possibly being TRBD2 (6 bases). The CDR3 is 13 amino acids. Germline V gene data show CDR1 as MNHEY and CDR2 as SMNVEV (reference sequence). V was clipped by 8 bases and J by 9 bases, with 17 bases between them. This CDR3 is CASARLVGTEQFF. CDR3 nucleotide sequence: TGTGCCAGCGCGCGACTAGTAGGTACTGAGCAGTTCTTC.

CDR3 residues: CASSQRGLAGGTPSNEQFF. The DNA for the CDR3 is TGTGCCAGCAGCCAGAGGGGACTAGCGGGAGGGACCCCTAGCAATGAGCAGTTCTTC. V gene TRBV14 combines with J gene TRBJ2-1, with TRBD2 identical over 16 bases. V lost 3 bases to trimming and J lost 6 bases; unmatched junction nucleotides: 11. Looked up from germline, CDR1 is SGHDN and CDR2 is FVKESK. The CDR3 loop spans 19 amino acids.

Note on this clonotype: At one of its ends the junction is not consistent with the germline gene, which may arise from a read error. This sequence joins TRBV7-9 and TRBJ1-1, with D unresolved. The CDR3 has 11 amino acids. Germline-derived CDR1 and CDR2 are SEHNR and FQNEAQ (reference sequence). The CDR3 protein is CVSSLPSEAFF. The CDR3 nucleotides are TGTGTCAGCAGCTTACCGAGCGAAGCTTTCTTT. Full variable domain (rest looked up from reference TRBV7-9 and TRBJ1-1): DTGVSQNPRHKITKRGQNVTFRCDPISEHNRLYWYRQTLGQGPEFLTYFQNEAQLEKSRLLSDRFSAERPKGSFSTLEIQRTEQGDSAMYLCVSSLPSEAFFGQGTRLTVV.

This chain connects TRBV15 to TRBJ2-2; D is unresolved. This CDR3 is 15 amino acids long. Germline loops: CDR1 LNHNV, CDR2 YYDKDF (reference sequence). The ends were cut back, 1 base at V and 2 bases at J, with 8 bases in the middle. The CDR3 protein is CATSRAGPNTGELFF. The CDR3 bases are TGTGCCACCAGCAGAGCAGGACCAAACACCGGGGAGCTGTTTTTT.

Only one count was recorded for this clonotype. The chain joins TRBV19 to TRBJ2-3, with D hard to call. The V end was cut by 0 bases, the J end by 3 bases, with 7 bases between. The CDR3 has 14 residues. Germline-derived CDR1 and CDR2 are LNHDA and SQIVND (reference sequence). Here the CDR3 DNA reads TGTGCCAGTAGTATAGATGCGGTGACAGATACGCAGTATTTT. Protein: CASSIDAVTDTQYF.

The V call is TRBV4-1, the J call TRBJ1-1, with no clear D. The germline V gene encodes CDR1 MGHRA and CDR2 YSYEKL. CDR3 length: 14 amino acids. Trimming pared 0 bases from V and 6 bases from J, leaving 11 bases between. The CDR3 region has the DNA TGCGCCAGCAGCCAAGACTGGGGAAGGGCTGAAGCTTTCTTT. It is translated as CASSQDWGRAEAFF.

The CDR3 DNA reads as TGTGCCAGCAAGGAGGGGTGGGCTAACTATGGCTACACCTTC. Its protein is CASKEGWANYGYTF. The J gene is TRBJ1-2, the V gene TRBV28; a weak D match, TRBD1 (5 bases). The CDR3 is 14 residues long. V lost 7 bases to trimming and J lost 0 bases, with 12 bases between them. Germline-derived CDR1 and CDR2 are MDHEN and SYDVKM.

The chain joins TRBV20-1 to TRBJ2-5; the D call may be TRBD1 or TRBD2 (5 bases each). Germline V gives CDR1 DFQATT, CDR2 SNEGSKA (reference sequence). This CDR3 has 15 amino acids. V was trimmed by 5 bases and J by 1 base, leaving 17 bases between them. The CDR3 region is CSAYPRGRTQETQYF. The CDR3 region has the DNA TGCAGTGCTTACCCTCGGGGCAGGACCCAAGAGACCCAGTACTTC.

This clonotype was counted between two and nine times. V and J are TRBV6-2 or TRBV6-3 and TRBJ2-7, with D unclear. V was clipped by 6 bases and J by 5 bases, with 11 bases between them. CDR1 is MNHEY and CDR2 is SVGEGT in the germline V gene. This CDR3 contains 12 residues. CDR3 in amino acids: CASSLPTDEQYF. CDR3 nucleotides: TGTGCCAGCAGCCTCCCGACGGACGAGCAGTACTTC.